The T cell receptor beta chain described here comes from a study of T cells in Graves' hyperthyroidism and ophthalmopathy. RNA transcripts provided the source from which TCR beta CDR3 regions were amplified. The TCR CDR3 was amplified in a first-round RT-PCR using the HTBI primer set. TCRdb reprocessed the multiplex PCR reads with MiXCR, giving one entry per CDR3 protein. The table has 730,000 or so distinct CDR3 sequences, roughly a sixth seen once. Investigators excluded patients with uncontrolled infection, other autoimmune disease, pregnancy or lactation. Ahead of any ophthalmopathy symptoms, the blood sample was obtained at the first diagnosis of hyperthyroidism. The CDR3 covers 12 residues. With 6 bases removed from V and 5 bases from J, the gap between germline ends came to 10 bases.

Input material: blood. This TCR was sampled from a woman aged 45 to 65 with Graves' hyperthyroidism that later progressed to Graves' ophthalmopathy. This rearrangement joins TRBV12-3 or TRBV12-4 to TRBJ2-5; D ambiguous. Here the CDR3 reads CASSPAGETQYF. DNA of the CDR3: TGTGCCAGCAGCCCTGCCGGGGAGACCCAGTACTTC.